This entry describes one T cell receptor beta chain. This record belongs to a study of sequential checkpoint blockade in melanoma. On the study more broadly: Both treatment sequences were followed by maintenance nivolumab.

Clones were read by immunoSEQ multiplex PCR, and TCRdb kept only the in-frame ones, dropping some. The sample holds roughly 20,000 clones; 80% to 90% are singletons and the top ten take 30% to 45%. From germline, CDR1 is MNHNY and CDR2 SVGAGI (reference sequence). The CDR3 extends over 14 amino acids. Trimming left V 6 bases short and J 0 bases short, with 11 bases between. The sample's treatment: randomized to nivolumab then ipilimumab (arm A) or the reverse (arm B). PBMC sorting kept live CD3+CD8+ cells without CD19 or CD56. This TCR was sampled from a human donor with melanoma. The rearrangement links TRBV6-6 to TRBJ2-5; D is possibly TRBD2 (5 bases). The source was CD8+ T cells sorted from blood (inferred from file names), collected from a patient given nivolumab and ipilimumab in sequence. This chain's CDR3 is CASSLSGYQETQYF. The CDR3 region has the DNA TGTGCCAGCAGCCTGTCGGGGTACCAAGAGACCCAGTACTTC.